The 2 T cell receptor beta chains presented below share a single source sample, sequenced in a study of cytomegalovirus exposure and HLA in healthy donors. PCR involved 60 Vbeta and 13 Jbeta primers. Sequencing used immunoSEQ multiplex PCR; TCRdb keeps in-frame clones, though not all of them. The sample carries tens of thousands of clones, 72% recorded once. Sequencing was carried out using PBMCs. The source of these receptors is a woman aged 35 to 49 in good health and CMV-seropositive.

This chain uses TRBV7-3 with TRBJ1-6, with TRBD1 matching 7 bases. The CDR3 consists of 13 residues. Germline values: CDR1 SGHTA, CDR2 FQGTGA. With V trimmed by 3 bases and J by 9 bases, 2 bases remained unmatched. CDR3 protein: CASSFNRGSPLHF. CDR3 sequence (DNA): TGTGCCAGCAGCTTTAACAGGGGTTCACCCCTCCACTTT.

The V gene is TRBV5-1, the J gene TRBJ2-7; D is possibly TRBD2 (6 bases). The CDR3 totals 14 residues. The germline V gene has CDR1 SGHRS and CDR2 YFSETQ. Trimming shortened V by 0 bases and J by 5 bases, and 12 bases separated the two germline ends. CDR3 nucleotide sequence: TGCGCCAGCAGCTTGGAACTAGCTGCCAACGAGCAGTACTTC. This sequence encodes CASSLELAANEQYF.